This T cell receptor beta chain was found in a study of Ad26.COV2.S vaccination and SARS-CoV-2 variants. Overall study context: The donor participated in the COV1001 trial, in its Ad26.COV2.S arm.

Using immunoSEQ multiplex PCR, the repertoire was profiled, and TCRdb retains in-frame clones only, with some absent. Of around 450,000 clones in the sample, 85% to 90% were seen once. Study outcomes and limitations: Researchers cautioned that TCR breadth and depth analyses may have underestimated total T cell responses. Ad26.COV2.S recipients had broader spike-specific TCRs (P = 0.0014). The authors reported substantial breadth in spike-specific CD8+ and CD4+ T cell responses after vaccination.

On this clone: What it recognizes is unknown.

Germline assignment: CDR1 LNHDA and CDR2 SQIVND (reference sequence). This CDR3 comprises 14 residues. Trimming took 5 bases from V and 7 from J; bases not matched to a gene: 9. Treatment of the sample: over 15 received Ad26.COV2.S at low or high dose, single or two shots; about 5 received placebo; per-sample allocation not given. Each sample was drawn 63 days after the first injection (of vaccine or placebo). Here the sequenced sample was peripheral blood, taken in a trial of Ad26.COV2.S vaccine versus placebo. This TCR came from a person aged 18-60 years who received the Ad26.COV2.S COVID-19 vaccine or a placebo. The chain employs TRBV19 and TRBJ1-2; 8 nucleotides match TRBD1. DNA of the CDR3: TGTGCCAGTAGTTCCGGACAGGGAGGCAGTGGCTACACCTTC. As protein: CASSSGQGGSGYTF.